This TCR beta chain was obtained from a study of STAT3 mutations in large granular lymphocyte leukemia. Study results and limitations: Suggested: STAT3 mutation was not the ancestral event for these clonal expansions. At least one immunodominant TCR beta clonotype appeared in every T-cell large granular lymphocyte leukemia patient.

CDR1 and CDR2 (germline): SGHVS, FNYEAQ. The CDR3 totals 14 residues. Trimming removed 1 base from V and 4 bases from J, with 10 bases in between. On this clone: Its antigen is still unknown.

Some clones are missing from TCRdb's copy, which holds only in-frame ones; the method was immunoSEQ multiplex PCR. The table lists around 33,000 clones, roughly 80% of them singletons. This TCR derives from a woman aged 45-65 years with T-cell large granular lymphocyte leukemia. Some clones in this sample may be carry-over from other donors' samples. Sequences were obtained from peripheral blood mononuclear cells. The V gene is TRBV7-6, the J gene TRBJ2-5; D unclear. CDR3 amino acids: CASSLVGRTETQYF. For the CDR3, the DNA is TGTGCCAGCAGCTTAGTGGGCAGGACAGAGACCCAGTACTTC. Drawing the rest from reference TRBV7-6 and TRBJ2-5, the complete variable domain is GAGVSQSPRYKVTKRGQDVALRCDPISGHVSLYWYRQALGQGPEFLTYFNYEAQQDKSGLPNDRFSAERPEGSISTLTIQRTEQRDSAMYRCASSLVGRTETQYFGPGTRLLVL.